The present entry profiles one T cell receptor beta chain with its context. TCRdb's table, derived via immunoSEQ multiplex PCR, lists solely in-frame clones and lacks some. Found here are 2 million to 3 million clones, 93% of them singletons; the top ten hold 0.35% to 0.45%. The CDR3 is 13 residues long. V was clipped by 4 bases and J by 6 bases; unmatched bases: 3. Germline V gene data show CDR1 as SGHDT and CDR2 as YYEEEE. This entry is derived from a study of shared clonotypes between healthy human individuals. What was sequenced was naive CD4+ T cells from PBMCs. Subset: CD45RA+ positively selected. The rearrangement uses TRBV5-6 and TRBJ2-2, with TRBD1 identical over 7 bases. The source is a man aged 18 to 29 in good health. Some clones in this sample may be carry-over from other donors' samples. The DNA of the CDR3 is TGTGCCAGCAGCCGACAGGGAGCCGGGGAGCTGTTTTTT. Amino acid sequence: CASSRQGAGELFF. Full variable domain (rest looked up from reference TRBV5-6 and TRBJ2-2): DAGVTQSPTHLIKTRGQQVTLRCSPKSGHDTVSWYQQALGQGPQFIFQYYEEEERQRGNFPDRFSGHQFPNYSSELNVNALLLGDSALYLCASSRQGAGELFFGEGSRLTVL.